The present TCR beta chain was sequenced within a study of Graves' ophthalmopathy and Graves' hyperthyroidism (dated by TCRdb to the late 2010s). A note on the overall study: Peripheral blood was collected at initial diagnosis, prior to any treatment. An independent validation cohort was composed of around 19 hyperthyroidism patients and around 16 patients who later progressed from hyperthyroidism to ophthalmopathy. To explore V-J signatures that distinguish ophthalmopathy from hyperthyroidism, a discovery set of about a hundred patients was enrolled, made up of 43 with ophthalmopathy and fewer than 60 with stable hyperthyroidism. Following sampling, methimazole starting at 30 mg daily was administered to hyperthyroidism patients, and high-dose intravenous methylprednisolone was administered to ophthalmopathy patients. The 90 to 100 discovery patients were randomly split 7:3 into training and test sets. TCR beta repertoire signatures were used to distinguish Graves' ophthalmopathy from Graves' hyperthyroidism and to predict progression to ophthalmopathy. In total, under 150 blood samples were TCR-sequenced: some 43 ophthalmopathy, some 75 hyperthyroidism and roughly 17 hyperthyroidism-to-ophthalmopathy patients. T-cell repertoires of thyroid tissue and blood were compared in 5 or 6 hyperthyroidism patients.

Cut back by 5 bases and 1 base, the V and J ends lie 12 bases apart. The CDR3 contains 14 residues, cysteine and phenylalanine counted. CDR3 DNA is the only sequence kept; it has 42 bases, read in frame from the first base. Per the germline V gene, SGHAT is the CDR1 and FQNNGV is the CDR2. This clonotype was observed at least ten times. Its antigen is still unknown. The record has no base qualities; no much larger clone is one base away. For repertoire sequencing, TCR beta CDR3 regions were amplified from RNA transcripts. The first round of RT-PCR was done with HTBI primers and the Qiagen OneStep RT-PCR kit, and was followed by a second round of multiplex PCR, then size selection and purification. Sequencing of the libraries was carried out on an Illumina HiSeq2000 in paired-end mode with 100 bp reads. Under the source paper's analysis protocol: SOAPnuke was used to process the reads, throwing out any read that had adapters, had uncalled bases, had a mean Phred below 15, or lacked an exact constant-primer or identifier match. COPE v1.2.5 was used to merge high-quality paired reads. Each unique nucleotide sequence was treated as a clonotype, and MiTCR v1.1 was used to align the clonotypes to the IMGT TRB V, D and J references. The analysis was limited to V-J combinations with a frequency above 0.0001, which together covered more than 98% of repertoires. A TCR clonal expansion and chaos score per V-J combination was defined as the ratio of F50 clonal expansion to chaos observed in the TCRdist matrix. Welch's t-statistics and random forest were used to narrow the features down to 13 V-J combinations, which were then fed into a naive Bayes classifier. Thyroid-blood repertoire similarity was quantified with the Morisita-Horn index. Through fastp at Q25 and MiXCR, TCRdb rebuilt clones from the public reads, retaining in-frame beta chains. CDR3 protein duplicates are merged, each entry listing the most common genes and DNA. TCRdb, not the original authors, processed these V and J calls. This sample lists 500,000 to 700,000 distinct CDR3 sequences; about a fifth were detected once. Jointly, the top ten make up approximately 7.7% of the sample.

The full study reports these points: In cross-validation, the 13-signature model distinguished ophthalmopathy from stable hyperthyroidism with nearly 90% sensitivity and around 84% specificity, while in the test set the corresponding values were roughly 80% and 75%. In validation, the model predicted ophthalmopathy progression with about 71% sensitivity and roughly 78% specificity; approximately 12 predicted patients were CT-confirmed with GO in a median of approximately six months. Most expanded thyroid clonotypes with a frequency above 0.001 also appeared in blood, which suggests that blood repertoires may reflect the immune response in the thyroid. No statistical method was used to set the sample size in advance, and the investigators knew which group each participant was assigned to.

Hyperthyroidism was considered stable if no progression to ophthalmopathy occurred within 18 months of follow-up. Patients with hyperthyroidism were aged 18 to 65 years, had been newly diagnosed, and had a disease duration of less than 2 months. Patients were excluded if they had other autoimmune diseases, uncontrolled infections, pregnancy or lactation. Clinical symptoms, serum thyroxine, TRAb, thyroid ultrasound and orbital computed tomography were used for diagnosis. PBMCs were isolated from approximately 10 ml of fresh peripheral blood by Ficoll-Paque density gradient centrifugation. Trizol reagent was used to extract the total RNA, and its quality was then checked on an Agilent 2100 Bioanalyzer.

The chain uses TRBV11-2 and TRBJ2-7; confidence is insufficient to name the D gene. Specimen: peripheral blood. The source is a woman aged 18-29 years with stable Graves' hyperthyroidism. Some clones in this sample may be carry-over from other donors' samples. Donor details come from another sample of the same person, matched by shared clones. CDR3 sequence: CASSHPGPSYEQYF. The sequenced DNA: TGTGCCAGCAGCCATCCGGGTCCTTCCTACGAGCAGTACTTC.